This T cell receptor (beta chain) was documented in a study of blood T cell repertoires in COVID-19. This clone was observed a handful of times. Other DNA sequences in this specimen translate into the identical CDR3. Sequenced by immunoSEQ multiplex PCR; TCRdb stores in-frame clones only, minus some. The sample has about 270,000 clones; around 88% are singletons. V dropped 0 bases and J dropped 4; count of bases not matched to a gene: 2. The CDR3 has 14 residues. CDR1 is SGHRS, CDR2 YFSETQ, per germline. The source is a woman older than 75 with COVID-19, enrolled during active disease. The rearrangement uses TRBV5-1 and TRBJ2-5; TRBD2 matches 8 bases. Sequenced sample: peripheral blood. CDR3 sequence (DNA): TGCGCCAGCAGCTTGGGGGGACTAGGAGAGACCCAGTACTTC. Encoded protein: CASSLGGLGETQYF. The variable domain in full, completed from reference TRBV5-1 and TRBJ2-5, reads KAGVTQTPRYLIKTRGQQVTLSCSPISGHRSVSWYQQTPGQGLQFLFEYFSETQRNKGNFPGRFSGRQFSNSRSEMNVSTLELGDSALYLCASSLGGLGETQYFGPGTRLLVL.